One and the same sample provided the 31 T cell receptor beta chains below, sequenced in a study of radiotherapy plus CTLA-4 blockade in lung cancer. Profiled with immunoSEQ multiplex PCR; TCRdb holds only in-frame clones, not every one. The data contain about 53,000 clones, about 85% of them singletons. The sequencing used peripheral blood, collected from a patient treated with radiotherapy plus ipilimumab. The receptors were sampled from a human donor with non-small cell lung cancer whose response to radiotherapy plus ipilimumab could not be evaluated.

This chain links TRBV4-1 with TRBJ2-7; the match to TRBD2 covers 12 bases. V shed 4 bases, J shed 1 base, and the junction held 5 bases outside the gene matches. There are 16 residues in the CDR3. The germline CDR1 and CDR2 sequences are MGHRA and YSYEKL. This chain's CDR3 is CASSREGTSGSYEQYF. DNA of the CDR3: TGCGCCAGCAGCCGGGAGGGGACTAGCGGGTCCTACGAGCAGTACTTC.

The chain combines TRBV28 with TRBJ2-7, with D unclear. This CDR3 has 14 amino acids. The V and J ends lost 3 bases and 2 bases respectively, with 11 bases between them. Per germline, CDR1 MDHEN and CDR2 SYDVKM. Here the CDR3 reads CASSFSRVPYEQYF. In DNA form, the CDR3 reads TGTGCCAGCAGTTTCTCTAGAGTGCCCTACGAGCAGTACTTC. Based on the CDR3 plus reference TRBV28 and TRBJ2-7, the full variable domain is DVKVTQSSRYLVKRTGEKVFLECVQDMDHENMFWYRQDPGLGLRLIYFSYDVKMKEKGDIPEGYSVSREKKERFSLILESASTNQTSMYLCASSFSRVPYEQYFGPGTRLTVT.

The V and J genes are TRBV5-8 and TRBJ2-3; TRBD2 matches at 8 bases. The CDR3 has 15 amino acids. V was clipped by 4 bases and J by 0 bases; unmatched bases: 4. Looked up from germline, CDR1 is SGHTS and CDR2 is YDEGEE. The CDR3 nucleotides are TGTGCCAGCAGCCCACTAGCGGAAAGCACAGATACGCAGTATTTT. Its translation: CASSPLAESTDTQYF. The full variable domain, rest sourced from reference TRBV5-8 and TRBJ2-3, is EAGVTQSPTHLIKTRGQQATLRCSPISGHTSVYWYQQALGLGLQFLLWYDEGEERNRGNFPPRFSGRQFPNYSSELNVNALELEDSALYLCASSPLAESTDTQYFGPGTRLTVL.

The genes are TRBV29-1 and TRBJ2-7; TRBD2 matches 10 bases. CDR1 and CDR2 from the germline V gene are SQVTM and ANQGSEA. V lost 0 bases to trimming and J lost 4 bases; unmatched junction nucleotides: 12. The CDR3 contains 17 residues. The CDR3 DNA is TGCAGCGTTGAAGACAGGGGTAGCGGGAGGTACCGGTACGAGCAGTACTTC. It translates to CSVEDRGSGRYRYEQYF.

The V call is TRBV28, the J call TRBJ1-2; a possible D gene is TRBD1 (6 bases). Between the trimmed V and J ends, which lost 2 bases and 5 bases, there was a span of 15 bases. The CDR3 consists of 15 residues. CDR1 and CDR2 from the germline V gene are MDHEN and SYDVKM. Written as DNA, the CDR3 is TGTGCCAGCAGTTTAGGGCAGGGGCGTTATTATGGCTACACCTTC. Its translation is CASSLGQGRYYGYTF.

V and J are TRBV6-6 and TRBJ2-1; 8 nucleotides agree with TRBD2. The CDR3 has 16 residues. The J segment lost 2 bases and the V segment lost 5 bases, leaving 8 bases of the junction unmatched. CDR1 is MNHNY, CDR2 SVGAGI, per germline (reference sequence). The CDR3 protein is CASSPGAGGPYNEQFF. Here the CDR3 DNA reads TGTGCCAGCAGTCCCGGGGCGGGAGGTCCCTACAATGAGCAGTTCTTC.

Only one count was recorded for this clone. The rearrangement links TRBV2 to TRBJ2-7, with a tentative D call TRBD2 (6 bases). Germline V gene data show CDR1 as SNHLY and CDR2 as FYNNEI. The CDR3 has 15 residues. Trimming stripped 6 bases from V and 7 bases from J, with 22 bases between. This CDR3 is CASRSSSPGVREQYF. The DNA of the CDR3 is TGTGCCAGCAGATCATCCAGTCCGGGGGTGAGGGAGCAGTACTTC.

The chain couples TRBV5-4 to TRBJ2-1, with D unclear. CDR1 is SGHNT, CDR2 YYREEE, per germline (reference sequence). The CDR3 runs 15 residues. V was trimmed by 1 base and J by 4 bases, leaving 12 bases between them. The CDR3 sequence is CASSLRAKLYNEQFF. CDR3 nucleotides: TGTGCCAGCAGCTTGCGTGCTAAGCTTTACAATGAGCAGTTCTTC.

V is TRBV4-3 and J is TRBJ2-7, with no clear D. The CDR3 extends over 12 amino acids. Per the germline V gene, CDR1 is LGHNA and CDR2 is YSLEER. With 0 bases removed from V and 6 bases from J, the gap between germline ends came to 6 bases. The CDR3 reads CASSQDSGEQYF. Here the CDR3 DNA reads TGCGCCAGCAGCCAAGATTCGGGCGAGCAGTACTTC.

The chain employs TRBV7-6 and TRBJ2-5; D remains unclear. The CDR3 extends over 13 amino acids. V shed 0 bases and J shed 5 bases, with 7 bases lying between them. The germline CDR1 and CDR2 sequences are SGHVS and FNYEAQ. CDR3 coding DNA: TGTGCCAGCAGCTTAGCGAGGTTGGAGACCCAGTACTTC. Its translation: CASSLARLETQYF.

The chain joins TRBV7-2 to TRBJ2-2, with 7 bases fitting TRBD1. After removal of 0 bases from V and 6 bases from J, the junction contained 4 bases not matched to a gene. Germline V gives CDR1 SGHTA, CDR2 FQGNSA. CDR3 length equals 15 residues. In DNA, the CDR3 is TGTGCCAGCAGCTTAGCGGGGACAGCCGCCGGGGAGCTGTTTTTT. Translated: CASSLAGTAAGELFF.

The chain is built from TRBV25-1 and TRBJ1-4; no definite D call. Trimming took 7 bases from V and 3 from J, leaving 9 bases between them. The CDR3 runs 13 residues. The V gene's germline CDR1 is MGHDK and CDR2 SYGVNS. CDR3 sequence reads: CASNGLSNEKLFF. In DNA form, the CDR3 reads TGTGCCAGCAATGGACTGTCTAATGAAAAACTGTTTTTT.

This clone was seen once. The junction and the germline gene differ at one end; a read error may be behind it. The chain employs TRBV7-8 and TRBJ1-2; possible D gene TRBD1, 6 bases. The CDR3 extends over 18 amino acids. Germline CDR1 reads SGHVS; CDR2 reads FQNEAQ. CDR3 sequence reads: CASSLEVTGPWGNYSYTF. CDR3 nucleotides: TGTGCCAGCAGCTTAGAAGTGACAGGACCCTGGGGGAACTATAGCTACACCTTC.

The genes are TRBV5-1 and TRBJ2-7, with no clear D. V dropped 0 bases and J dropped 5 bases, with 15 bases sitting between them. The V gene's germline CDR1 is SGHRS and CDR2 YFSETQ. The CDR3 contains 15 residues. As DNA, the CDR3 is TGCGCCAGCAGCTTGGCGCAGAGAGGTAGAGACGAGCAGTACTTC. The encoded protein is CASSLAQRGRDEQYF.

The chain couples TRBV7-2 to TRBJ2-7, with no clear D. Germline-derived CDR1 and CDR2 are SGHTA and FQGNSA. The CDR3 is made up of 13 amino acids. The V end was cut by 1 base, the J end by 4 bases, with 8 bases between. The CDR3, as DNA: TGTGCCAGCAGCTTAGTCCTTCCTTACGAGCAGTACTTC. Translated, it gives CASSLVLPYEQYF. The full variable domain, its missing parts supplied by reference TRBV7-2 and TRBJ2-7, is GAGVSQSPSNKVTEKGKDVELRCDPISGHTALYWYRQSLGQGLEFLIYFQGNSAPDKSGLPSDRFSAERTGGSVSTLTIQRTQQEDSAVYLCASSLVLPYEQYFGPGTRLTVT.

The CDR3 coding sequence is TGTGCCAGCAGCCAAGCGGGACGGGAGCGTTTTGAGCAGTTCTTC. It specifies CASSQAGRERFEQFF. The chain links TRBV11-2 to TRBJ2-1; 7 nucleotides match TRBD2. V lost 5 bases and J lost 9; bases outside the gene matches: 13. The germline V gene encodes CDR1 SGHAT and CDR2 FQNNGV. This CDR3 spans 15 amino acids.

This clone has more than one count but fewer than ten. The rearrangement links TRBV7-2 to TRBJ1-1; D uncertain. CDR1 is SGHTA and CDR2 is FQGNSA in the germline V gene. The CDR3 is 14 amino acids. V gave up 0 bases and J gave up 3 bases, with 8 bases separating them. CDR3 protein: CASSLASQYTEAFF. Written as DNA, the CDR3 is TGTGCCAGCAGCTTAGCGTCGCAGTACACTGAAGCTTTCTTT.

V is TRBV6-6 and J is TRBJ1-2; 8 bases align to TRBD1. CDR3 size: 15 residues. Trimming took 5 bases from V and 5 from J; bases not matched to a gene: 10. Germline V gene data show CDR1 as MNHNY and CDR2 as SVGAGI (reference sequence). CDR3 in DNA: TGTGCCAGCAGTCCCGGGACAGGATGGGGATATGGCTACACCTTC. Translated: CASSPGTGWGYGYTF.

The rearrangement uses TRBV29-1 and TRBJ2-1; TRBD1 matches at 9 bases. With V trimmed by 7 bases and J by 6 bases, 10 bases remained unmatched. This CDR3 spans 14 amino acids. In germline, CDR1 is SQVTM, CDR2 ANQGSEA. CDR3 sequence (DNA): TGCAGCGCAGGTCCGGGACAGGGCTTCAATGAGCAGTTCTTC. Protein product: CSAGPGQGFNEQFF.

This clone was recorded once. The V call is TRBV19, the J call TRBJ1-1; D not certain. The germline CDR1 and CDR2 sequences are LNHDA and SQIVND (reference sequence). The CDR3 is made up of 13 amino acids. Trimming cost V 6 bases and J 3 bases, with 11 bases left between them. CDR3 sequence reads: CASSPGIYTEAFF. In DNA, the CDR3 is TGTGCCAGTAGCCCGGGAATTTACACTGAAGCTTTCTTT.

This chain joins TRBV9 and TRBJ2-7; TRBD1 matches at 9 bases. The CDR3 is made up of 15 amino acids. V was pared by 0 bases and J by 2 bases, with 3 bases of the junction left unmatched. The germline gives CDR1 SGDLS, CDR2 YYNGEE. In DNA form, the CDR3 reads TGTGCCAGCAGCGTAGAGGACAGGGGTACCTACGAGCAGTACTTC. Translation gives CASSVEDRGTYEQYF.

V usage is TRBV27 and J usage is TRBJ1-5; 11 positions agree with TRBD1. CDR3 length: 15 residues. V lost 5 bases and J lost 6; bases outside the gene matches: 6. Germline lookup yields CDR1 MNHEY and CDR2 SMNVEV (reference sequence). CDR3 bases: TGTGCCAGCAGTCCGGGGACAGGGGGTCGTCAGCCCCAGCATTTT. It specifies CASSPGTGGRQPQHF.

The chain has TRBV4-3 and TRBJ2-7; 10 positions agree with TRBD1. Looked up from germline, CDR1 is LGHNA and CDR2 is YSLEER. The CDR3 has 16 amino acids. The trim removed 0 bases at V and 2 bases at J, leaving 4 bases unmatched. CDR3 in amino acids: CASSQDVGQGAYEQYF. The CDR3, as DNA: TGCGCCAGCAGCCAAGATGTCGGACAGGGGGCCTACGAGCAGTACTTC.

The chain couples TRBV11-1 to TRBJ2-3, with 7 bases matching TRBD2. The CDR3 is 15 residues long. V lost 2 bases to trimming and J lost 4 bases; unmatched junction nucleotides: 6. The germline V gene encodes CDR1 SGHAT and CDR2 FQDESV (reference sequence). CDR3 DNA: TGTGCCAGCAGCTTAATGGGGACTAACCCAGATACGCAGTATTTT. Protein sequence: CASSLMGTNPDTQYF.

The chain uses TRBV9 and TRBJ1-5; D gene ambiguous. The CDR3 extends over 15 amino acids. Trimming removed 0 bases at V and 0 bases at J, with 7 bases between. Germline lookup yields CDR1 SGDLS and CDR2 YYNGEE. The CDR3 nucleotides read TGTGCCAGCAGCGTAGCTCCTGTTAGCAATCAGCCCCAGCATTTT. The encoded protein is CASSVAPVSNQPQHF.

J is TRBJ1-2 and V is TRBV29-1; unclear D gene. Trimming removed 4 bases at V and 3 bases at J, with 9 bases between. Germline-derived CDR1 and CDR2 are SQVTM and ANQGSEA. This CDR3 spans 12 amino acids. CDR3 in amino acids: CSVVGQDYGYTF. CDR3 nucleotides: TGCAGCGTTGTCGGTCAGGACTATGGCTACACCTTC.

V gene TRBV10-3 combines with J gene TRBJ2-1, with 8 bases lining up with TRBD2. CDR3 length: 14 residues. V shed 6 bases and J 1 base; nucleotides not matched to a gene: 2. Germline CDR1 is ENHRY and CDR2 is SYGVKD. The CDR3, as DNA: TGTGCCATCAGAGCGGGAGTATCCTACAATGAGCAGTTCTTC. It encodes CAIRAGVSYNEQFF.

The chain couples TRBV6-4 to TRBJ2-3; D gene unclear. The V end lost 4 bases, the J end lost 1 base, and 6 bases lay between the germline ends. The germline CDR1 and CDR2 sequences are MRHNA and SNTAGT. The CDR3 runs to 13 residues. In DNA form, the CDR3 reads TGTGCCAGCAGTGTGTCCGGCACAGATACGCAGTATTTT. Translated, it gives CASSVSGTDTQYF.

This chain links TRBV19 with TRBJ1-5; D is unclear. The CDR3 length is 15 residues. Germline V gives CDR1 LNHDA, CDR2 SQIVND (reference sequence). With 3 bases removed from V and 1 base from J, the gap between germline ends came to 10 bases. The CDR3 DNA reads TGTGCCAGTAGTATCGTTCCGGGAAGCAATCAGCCCCAGCATTTT. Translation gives CASSIVPGSNQPQHF.

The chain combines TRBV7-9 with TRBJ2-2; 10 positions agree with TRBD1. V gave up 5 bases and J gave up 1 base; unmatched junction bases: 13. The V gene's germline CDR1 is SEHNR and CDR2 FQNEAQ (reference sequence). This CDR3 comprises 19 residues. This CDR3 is CASSPRDRGKIVNTGELFF. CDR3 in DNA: TGTGCCAGCAGCCCCCGGGACAGGGGTAAAATAGTGAACACCGGGGAGCTGTTTTTT.

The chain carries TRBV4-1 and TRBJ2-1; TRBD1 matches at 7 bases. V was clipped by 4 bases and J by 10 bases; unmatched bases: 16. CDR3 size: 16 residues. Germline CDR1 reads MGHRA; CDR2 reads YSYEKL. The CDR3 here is CASSPTYPGVQGEQFF. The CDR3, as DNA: TGCGCCAGCAGCCCCACCTATCCGGGCGTACAGGGGGAGCAGTTCTTC.